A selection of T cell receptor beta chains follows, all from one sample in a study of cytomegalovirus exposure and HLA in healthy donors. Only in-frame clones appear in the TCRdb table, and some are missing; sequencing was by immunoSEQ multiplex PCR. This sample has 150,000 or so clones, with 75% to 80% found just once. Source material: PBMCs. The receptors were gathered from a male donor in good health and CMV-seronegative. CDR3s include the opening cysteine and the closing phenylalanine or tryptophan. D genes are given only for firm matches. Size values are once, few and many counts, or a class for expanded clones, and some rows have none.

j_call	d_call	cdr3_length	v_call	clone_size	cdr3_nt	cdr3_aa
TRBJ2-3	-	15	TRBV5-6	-	TGTGCCAGCAACCGGCTAGAGTTCCGCACAGATACGCAGTATTTT	CASNRLEFRTDTQYF
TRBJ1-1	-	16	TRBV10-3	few	TGTGCCATCAGTGAGTCGGAGGTAGGGGGGGGAACTGAAGCTTTCTTT	CAISESEVGGGTEAFF
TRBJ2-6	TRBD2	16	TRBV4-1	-	TGCGCCAGCAGCCAAGTGGGAGGGGTTGGGGCCAACGTCCTGACTTTC	CASSQVGGVGANVLTF
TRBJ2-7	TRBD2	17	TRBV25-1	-	TGTGCCAGCAGTGAATATGGGACTAGCGGGAGGGTGCACGAGCAGTACTTC	CASSEYGTSGRVHEQYF
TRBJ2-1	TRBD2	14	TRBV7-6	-	TGTGCCAGCAGCTTAATGGGACTAGCGGTAGAGCAGTTCTTC	CASSLMGLAVEQFF
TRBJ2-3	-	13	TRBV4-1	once	TGCGCCAGCAGCACCCGGGGCACAGATACGCAGTATTTT	CASSTRGTDTQYF
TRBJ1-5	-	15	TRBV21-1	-	TGTGCCAGCGACCGTGGGGCAGGGTCAAATCAGCCCCAGCATTTT	CASDRGAGSNQPQHF
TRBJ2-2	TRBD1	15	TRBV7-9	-	TGTGCCAGCAGCTTATACAGGGGGCGGACCGGGGAGCTGTTTTTT	CASSLYRGRTGELFF
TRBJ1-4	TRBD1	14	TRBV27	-	TGTGCCAGCAGGAAACAGGGGGGCGGTGAAAAACTGTTTTTT	CASRKQGGGEKLFF
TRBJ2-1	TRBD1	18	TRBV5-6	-	TGTGCCAGCAGCTTGTTTTCGGCAGGGGGCCGGTGGAACAATGAGCAGTTCTTC	CASSLFSAGGRWNNEQFF
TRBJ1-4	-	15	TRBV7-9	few	TGTTCCAGCAGCTTCCCCCTCGGAGGGGATGAAAAACTGTTTTTT	CSSSFPLGGDEKLFF
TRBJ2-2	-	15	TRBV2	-	TGTGCCAGCAGGGGATCCACAGGGAACACCGGGGAGCTGTTTTTT	CASRGSTGNTGELFF
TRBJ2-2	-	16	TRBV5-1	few	TGCGCCAGCCGCGAGGGCGTTCTAGCGAACACCGGGGAGCTGTTTTTT	CASREGVLANTGELFF
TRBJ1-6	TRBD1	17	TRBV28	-	TGTGCCAGCAGTAGATTACAGGGGAGTTCGGGGAATTCACCCCTCCACTTT	CASSRLQGSSGNSPLHF
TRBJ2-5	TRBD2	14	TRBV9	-	TGTGCCAGCAGCCCTGGGGCTAGCGGGGAGTCAACGTACTTC	CASSPGASGESTYF
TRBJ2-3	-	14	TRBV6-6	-	TGTGCCAGCAGTCCCCTGACTGGATCAGATACGCAGTATTTT	CASSPLTGSDTQYF
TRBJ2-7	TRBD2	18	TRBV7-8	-	TGTGCCAGCAGCAACCCGGGACTAGCGGGAGATTCTGCCTACGAGCAGTACTTC	CASSNPGLAGDSAYEQYF
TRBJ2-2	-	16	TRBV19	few	TGTGCCAGTAGTATAAAGCTAGCACTTTTGGTCGGGGAGCTGTTTTTT	CASSIKLALLVGELFF
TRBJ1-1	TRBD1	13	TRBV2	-	TGTGCCAGAGGGACAGTCATGAACACTGAAGCTTTCTTT	CARGTVMNTEAFF
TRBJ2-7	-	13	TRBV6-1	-	TGTGCCAGCAGTGGACGGGATACCTACGAGCAGTACTTC	CASSGRDTYEQYF
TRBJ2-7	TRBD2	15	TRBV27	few	TGTGCCAGCAGCAAATCCGGGACTAGGTCCTACGAGCAGTACTTC	CASSKSGTRSYEQYF
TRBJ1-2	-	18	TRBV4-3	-	TGCGCCAGCAGCCAAGAAAGGGGCCAGGGAGCCAGACGGGGGGGCTACACCTTC	CASSQERGQGARRGGYTF
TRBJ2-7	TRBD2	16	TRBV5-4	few	TGTGCCAGCAGCTCCTGGACTAGCGGGAGCTCCTACGAGCAGTACTTC	CASSSWTSGSSYEQYF